What follows are 20 T cell receptor beta chains derived from one specimen sequenced in a study of blood T cell repertoires in COVID-19. Generated by immunoSEQ multiplex PCR, the TCRdb table keeps only in-frame clones and is missing some. The table has over 200,000 clones, 85% seen once; the top ten hold 18%. Sequencing input: PBMCs or T cells enriched from blood (not recorded which). The receptors here all came from a man in his forties who had recovered from COVID-19.

Here the CDR3 reads CSVEKLDRITYEQYF. The CDR3 DNA reads TGCAGCGTTGAAAAGTTAGACAGGATTACCTACGAGCAGTACTTC. This chain joins TRBV29-1 and TRBJ2-7; D is possibly TRBD1 (6 bases). Germline-derived CDR1 and CDR2 are SQVTM and ANQGSEA. The CDR3 runs 15 residues. V was clipped by 2 bases and J by 2 bases, with 16 bases between them.

This clone has a single count. The CDR3 here is CATSRGGLARTLHF. The CDR3 DNA reads as TGTGCCACCTCGCGGGGGGGGTTGGCCAGGACCCTCCACTTT. The chain recombines TRBV24-1 with TRBJ1-6; D is possibly TRBD1 (5 bases). The germline gives CDR1 KGHDR, CDR2 SFDVKD. The V end lost 9 bases, the J end lost 14 bases, and 22 bases lay between the germline ends. The CDR3 extends over 14 amino acids.

This clone came up a few times. V gene TRBV6-1 combines with J gene TRBJ2-7; D not resolved. V dropped 4 bases and J dropped 2 bases, with 21 bases sitting between them. Germline V gene data show CDR1 as MNHNS and CDR2 as SASEGT. This CDR3 comprises 17 residues. CDR3 sequence reads: CASSGPTPAVATYEQYF. DNA for the CDR3: TGTGCCAGCAGTGGCCCCACTCCGGCGGTTGCGACCTACGAGCAGTACTTC.

Here the CDR3 reads CASRGGHTDTQYF. CDR3 nucleotide sequence: TGTGCCAGCAGAGGCGGACACACAGATACGCAGTATTTT. The gene calls are TRBV6-5 and TRBJ2-3, with a tentative D call TRBD1 (5 bases). With 6 bases removed from V and 2 bases from J, the gap between germline ends came to 9 bases. Germline V gene sequence: CDR1 MNHEY, CDR2 SVGAGI. The CDR3 contains 13 residues.

V and J are TRBV6-5 and TRBJ2-1; unclear D gene. Germline V gene sequence: CDR1 MNHEY, CDR2 SVGAGI. The V gene lost 6 bases and the J gene lost 6 bases, with 12 bases spanning the gap. The CDR3 is 13 amino acids. The DNA of the CDR3 is TGTGCCAGCAGCCGCCCTCGAGGCAATGAGCAGTTCTTC. This translates into CASSRPRGNEQFF.

The gene calls are TRBV18 and TRBJ2-5; possible D gene TRBD2, 6 bases. Trimming cost V 2 bases and J 5 bases, with 12 bases left between them. This CDR3 comprises 14 residues. Germline CDR1 and CDR2: KGHSH and LQKENI. In nucleotides, the CDR3 is TGTGCCAGCTCACCAGCCGGGGGAGTTGAGACCCAGTACTTC. It encodes CASSPAGGVETQYF.

The chain combines TRBV19 with TRBJ1-1; TRBD1 agrees at 9 bases. The CDR3 loop spans 13 amino acids. Germline V gives CDR1 LNHDA, CDR2 SQIVND (reference sequence). The junction had 7 bases not matched to a gene; V was cut back by 9 bases and J by 5 bases. This CDR3 is CASQGQGATEAFF. The DNA of the CDR3 is TGTGCCAGCCAGGGACAGGGAGCAACTGAAGCTTTCTTT.

This clone was observed many times. V is TRBV10-2 and J is TRBJ2-6, with TRBD2 identical over 9 bases. CDR3 length equals 16 residues. The germline CDR1 and CDR2 sequences are WSHSY and SAAADI. The V and J ends lost 3 bases and 0 bases, in that order; junction bases with no gene match: 0. CDR3 protein: CASSEAGGSGANVLTF. The CDR3 nucleotides read TGCGCCAGCAGTGAAGCGGGAGGCTCTGGGGCCAACGTCCTGACTTTC.

The chain links TRBV19 to TRBJ2-1; D is undetermined. Germline values: CDR1 LNHDA, CDR2 SQIVND (reference sequence). Trimming removed 3 bases at V and 4 bases at J, with 19 bases between. The CDR3 sequence is 17 residues long. The CDR3 DNA follows: TGTGCCAGTAGTATGGTTGAACTGCGATCTGTATACAATGAGCAGTTCTTC. Encoded protein: CASSMVELRSVYNEQFF. The entire variable domain, with the rest obtained from reference TRBV19 and TRBJ2-1, is as follows: DGGITQSPKYLFRKEGQNVTLSCEQNLNHDAMYWYRQDPGQGLRLIYYSQIVNDFQKGDIAEGYSVSREKKESFPLTVTSAQKNPTAFYLCASSMVELRSVYNEQFFGPGTRLTVL.

The chain combines TRBV19 with TRBJ2-2; 8 nucleotides agree with TRBD2. Germline V gene data show CDR1 as LNHDA and CDR2 as SQIVND (reference sequence). The V segment lost 11 bases and the J segment 5 bases; nucleotides outside the gene matches: 10. The CDR3 spans 14 residues. For the CDR3, the DNA is TGTGCCGATTGCGGGGGGACTTTTACCGGGGAGCTGTTTTTT. This codes for CADCGGTFTGELFF.

The CDR3 protein is CASSLTPLDRGPFNYGYTF. CDR3 bases: TGTGCCAGCAGCTTAACCCCTTTGGACAGGGGGCCATTTAACTATGGCTACACCTTC. The rearrangement joins TRBV7-3 to TRBJ1-2, with 11 bases fitting TRBD1. CDR1 and CDR2 from the germline V gene are SGHTA and FQGTGA. The J segment lost 1 base and the V segment lost 0 bases, leaving 10 bases of the junction unmatched. The CDR3 consists of 19 residues.

This chain links TRBV10-3 with TRBJ2-7, with TRBD2 matching 8 bases. Trimming cost V 10 bases and J 2 bases; bases outside gene matches: 7. The CDR3 contains 13 residues. Germline V gene lookup returns CDR1 ENHRY and CDR2 SYGVKD. CDR3 protein: CATGSGGPYEQYF. As DNA, the CDR3 is TGTGCCACGGGTTCGGGAGGGCCCTACGAGCAGTACTTC.

The chain recombines TRBV13 with TRBJ2-3; TRBD2 matches 7 bases. The CDR3 covers 15 residues. Per germline, CDR1 PRHDT and CDR2 FYEKMQ (reference sequence). Trimming at V came to 3 bases and at J to 1 base, leaving 4 bases not matched to a gene. CDR3: CASSFQTSGTDTQYF. The CDR3 nucleotides are TGTGCCAGCAGCTTCCAAACTAGCGGCACAGATACGCAGTATTTT.

The chain is built from TRBV12-5 and TRBJ1-2; 8 bases line up with TRBD1. The V gene end was trimmed by 4 bases and the J gene end by 4 bases; junction bases not matched to a gene: 20. The CDR3 length is 19 residues. CDR1 and CDR2 from the germline V gene are LGHNT and FRNRAP. CDR3 region: CASGWTIPGQAGIGYGYTF. CDR3 nucleotides: TGTGCTAGTGGTTGGACCATACCGGGACAGGCGGGGATAGGCTATGGCTACACCTTC.

This clone was detected only once. The chain couples TRBV12-5 to TRBJ2-3, with TRBD2 matching over 14 bases. CDR1 is LGHNT and CDR2 is FRNRAP in the germline V gene. V was clipped by 1 base and J by 4 bases; unmatched bases: 7. The CDR3 has 18 amino acids. CDR3 in amino acids: CASGLGRLAGGPSDTQYF. CDR3 sequence (DNA): TGTGCTAGTGGTTTGGGCCGACTAGCGGGAGGGCCTTCAGATACGCAGTATTTT.

The chain couples TRBV18 to TRBJ2-7, with TRBD2 identical over 14 bases. This CDR3 region has 16 residues. With V trimmed by 3 bases and J by 4 bases, 5 bases remained unmatched. Germline loops: CDR1 KGHSH, CDR2 LQKENI. CDR3 DNA sequence: TGTGCCAGCTCACCCTCGGGACTAGCGGGAGTATACGAGCAGTACTTC. It yields the protein CASSPSGLAGVYEQYF.

In this sample, this clone turned up once. The V call is TRBV15, the J call TRBJ2-1; D might be TRBD2 (5 bases). Germline lookup yields CDR1 LNHNV and CDR2 YYDKDF (reference sequence). This CDR3 comprises 14 residues. The V gene lost 2 bases and the J gene lost 8 bases, with 13 bases spanning the gap. In DNA form, the CDR3 reads TGTGCCACCAGCAGAACTCCGGGATTGGATGAGCAGTTCTTC. This encodes CATSRTPGLDEQFF.

The rearrangement joins TRBV9 to TRBJ2-1, with 11 bases that match TRBD2. The length of the CDR3 is 20 residues. Germline V gives CDR1 SGDLS, CDR2 YYNGEE. V was clipped by 0 bases and J by 7 bases; unmatched bases: 18. The CDR3 spells CASSVGGARLAGGPGNEQFF. The CDR3 nucleotides read TGTGCCAGCAGCGTAGGAGGGGCCCGCTTAGCGGGAGGGCCTGGGAATGAGCAGTTCTTC.

This clone was seen once. The V gene is TRBV24-1, the J gene TRBJ2-1, with 10 bases matching TRBD1. V gave up 3 bases and J gave up 8 bases; unmatched junction bases: 9. The CDR3 covers 16 residues. In germline, CDR1 is KGHDR, CDR2 SFDVKD. The CDR3 region has the DNA TGTGCCACCAGTGATGTGACGGGACAGGGGAGAGATGAGCAGTTCTTC. Amino acids: CATSDVTGQGRDEQFF.

V gene TRBV18 combines with J gene TRBJ2-1; no clear D gene. This CDR3 is built from 15 residues. Germline CDR1 KGHSH, CDR2 LQKENI. V gave up 6 bases and J gave up 0 bases, with 12 bases separating them. The chain's CDR3 is CASSARNSSYNEQFF. CDR3 DNA: TGTGCCAGCTCGGCCAGGAACAGCTCCTACAATGAGCAGTTCTTC.